These 24 T cell receptor beta chains were all obtained from the same sample, sequenced in a study of read filtering for tumor transcriptome and immune sequencing (TCRdb year 2020). TCRdb records Illumina HiSeq 4000 as the sequencer. The Immunoverse kit was used to build TCR libraries from roughly 0.4 ug RNA, with molecular barcoded adaptors covering alpha/delta and beta/gamma chains. TCRdb passed the public sequencing reads through fastp at Q25 and MiXCR, retaining productive beta sequences. For every CDR3 protein sequence, its rows merge into one entry that carries the most common genes and DNA. This sample comprises over 15,000 distinct CDR3 sequences, 22% of them detected only once. In total, the top ten clones hold around 24% of the sample. Sequenced input: a population of CD138-negative cells sorted from bone marrow. Reading the label with the study, this specimen's cell subset or site is: bone marrow mononuclear cells depleted of CD138+ plasma/myeloma cells by negative magnetic selection. The receptors stem from a donor at least 40 years old with multiple myeloma.

Relative to its sample, this clonotype is medium-sized. The J gene is TRBJ2-1, the V gene TRBV20-1; TRBD2 aligns across 13 bases. The CDR3 sequence is 13 residues long. V shed 4 bases, J shed 8 bases, and the junction held 2 bases outside the gene matches. Germline V gene lookup returns CDR1 DFQATT and CDR2 SNEGSKA (reference sequence). The CDR3: CSANGLAGDEQFF. In DNA, the CDR3 is TGCAGTGCTAATGGACTAGCGGGAGATGAGCAGTTCTTC.

By its share, this clonotype is medium-sized (0.01 to 0.1%). V usage is TRBV6-1 and J usage is TRBJ2-1, with 12 bases identical to TRBD2. CDR1 and CDR2 (germline): MNHNS, SASEGT. CDR3 size: 15 residues. Trimming cost V 7 bases and J 5 bases; bases outside gene matches: 6. CDR3 sequence: CASTSLAGGNNEQFF. The CDR3 nucleotides read TGTGCCAGCACTTCTCTAGCGGGGGGGAACAATGAGCAGTTCTTC.

The chain combines TRBV7-2 with TRBJ2-3; TRBD2 might be the D (6 bases). The CDR3 runs 13 residues. CDR1 and CDR2 from the germline V gene are SGHTA and FQGNSA. The V gene lost 3 bases and the J gene lost 5 bases, with 9 bases spanning the gap. CDR3 amino acids: CASSFSGQDTQYF. The DNA for the CDR3 is TGTGCCAGCAGCTTTAGCGGCCAAGATACGCAGTATTTT.

For this clonotype: A read error may account for a junction end that differs from germline. This chain connects TRBV7-9 to TRBJ1-5; 7 nucleotides match TRBD1. Germline CDR1 and CDR2: SEHNR and FQNEAQ (reference sequence). The CDR3 contains 12 residues. CDR3 amino acids: CASSQGNRDSGF. In nucleotides, the CDR3 is TGTGCCAGCAGCCAAGGGAACCGGGACAGTGGATTT.

This clonotype has a count of ten or more. The chain joins TRBV20-1 to TRBJ2-2, with D unresolved. The germline V and J ends were trimmed by 6 bases and 2 bases, with 16 bases remaining between them. This CDR3 region has 15 residues. CDR1 DFQATT and CDR2 SNEGSKA come from the germline V gene (reference sequence). As DNA, the CDR3 is TGCAGTGCGCCACACGCCGAAGACAACACCGGGGAGCTGTTTTTT. Amino acid sequence: CSAPHAEDNTGELFF.

This clonotype was observed a handful of times. J is TRBJ2-1 and V is TRBV20-1; 7 nucleotides match TRBD2. The CDR3 runs to 14 residues. The V and J ends lost 2 bases and 5 bases, in that order; junction bases with no gene match: 6. The V gene's germline CDR1 is DFQATT and CDR2 SNEGSKA (reference sequence). The CDR3 here is CSARKAGVDNEQFF. In DNA, the CDR3 is TGCAGTGCTAGAAAGGCGGGAGTTGACAATGAGCAGTTCTTC.

This clonotype was picked up many times. The chain carries TRBV6-1 and TRBJ2-1, with D unclear. The CDR3 has 15 residues. Germline V lookup: CDR1 MNHNS, CDR2 SASEGT. The germline V and J ends were trimmed by 4 bases and 9 bases, with 19 bases remaining between them. CDR3 sequence (DNA): TGTGCCAGCAGTGTAAGGGTGTTTGGGCTTAGTGAGCAGTTCTTC. Its translation is CASSVRVFGLSEQFF.

There are a few counts of this clonotype. V usage is TRBV20-1 and J usage is TRBJ1-1; 7 positions match TRBD1. CDR3 size: 13 residues. CDR1 and CDR2 from the germline V gene are DFQATT and SNEGSKA (reference sequence). V lost 3 bases, J lost 10 bases, and 11 bases stayed unmatched. The CDR3 region has the DNA TGCAGTGCTAGTTCAGGCAGACAGGGTTCAGCTTTCTTT. It codes for CSASSGRQGSAFF.

This clonotype was recorded at least ten times. The CDR3 spells CSARGIGGYNEQFF. CDR3 DNA sequence: TGCAGTGCTAGAGGGATAGGGGGGTACAATGAGCAGTTCTTC. The gene calls are TRBV20-1 and TRBJ2-1; D is tentatively TRBD1 or TRBD2 (6 bases each). V was clipped by 1 base and J by 4 bases, with 11 bases between them. CDR3 length: 14 residues. CDR1 and CDR2 (germline): DFQATT, SNEGSKA (reference sequence).

This clonotype has a count of ten or more. The chain is built from TRBV3-1 and TRBJ2-1; D remains unclear. This CDR3 has 12 residues. V lost 1 base and J 8 bases, leaving 6 bases between the germline ends. Germline V gene data show CDR1 as LGHDT and CDR2 as YNNKEL (reference sequence). The CDR3 nucleotides read TGTGCCAGCAGCCAAGCGAGCTATGAGCAGTTCTTC. Translating it yields CASSQASYEQFF.

Comments on this clonotype: This may arise from a read error, as a much more abundant clone is one base away. The chain combines TRBV15 with TRBJ1-5, with D possibly matching TRBD1 (5 bases). The germline gives CDR1 LNHNV, CDR2 YYDKDF (reference sequence). The CDR3 consists of 16 residues. The CDR3 region is CATSYGGSRTGQPQRF. In nucleotides, the CDR3 is TGTGCCACCAGCTATGGGGGATCCCGGACGGGGCAGCCCCAGCGTTTT.

This clonotype was seen a few times. V and J are TRBV29-1 and TRBJ1-2; TRBD1 aligns across 12 bases. Trimming removed 4 bases from V and 4 bases from J; junction bases left unmatched: 7. This CDR3 has 15 residues. Per the germline V gene, CDR1 is SQVTM and CDR2 is ANQGSEA. CDR3 nucleotides: TGCAGCGTTGCGGATCCGGGACAGGGGGCCTATGGCTACACCTTC. Protein product: CSVADPGQGAYGYTF. The variable domain in full, with the rest retrieved from reference TRBV29-1 and TRBJ1-2, is SAVISQKPSRDICQRGTSLTIQCQVDSQVTMMFWYRQQPGQSLTLIATANQGSEATYESGFVIDKFPISRPNLTFSTLTVSNMSPEDSSIYLCSVADPGQGAYGYTFGSGTRLTVV.

About this clonotype: A much bigger clone sits one base away, suggesting this may be a read error. The chain uses TRBV5-6 and TRBJ2-5, with TRBD1 matching 7 bases. The CDR3 is 14 amino acids. Germline V CDR1 and CDR2: SGHDT, YYEEEE. CDR3 sequence reads: CASSTGQRQEAQYF. CDR3 coding DNA: TGTGCCAGCAGCACGGGACAGAGACAAGAGGCCCAGTACTTC.

Ten or more counts support this clonotype. This chain connects TRBV28 to TRBJ1-1; no reliable D call. The CDR3 is 12 amino acids. Germline V CDR1 and CDR2: MDHEN, SYDVKM. Trimming removed 6 bases at V and 5 bases at J, with 10 bases between. The CDR3 bases are TGTGCCAGCAGCCTCTTAGGGACTGAAGCTTTCTTT. It specifies CASSLLGTEAFF. Full variable domain (outside the CDR3, taken from reference TRBV28 and TRBJ1-1): DVKVTQSSRYLVKRTGEKVFLECVQDMDHENMFWYRQDPGLGLRLIYFSYDVKMKEKGDIPEGYSVSREKKERFSLILESASTNQTSMYLCASSLLGTEAFFGQGTRLTVV.

This clonotype was found many times. V usage is TRBV6-2 or TRBV6-3 and J usage is TRBJ2-5, with D possibly matching TRBD2 (7 bases). The CDR3 is 13 amino acids. V lost 5 bases to trimming and J lost 8 bases, with 15 bases between them. Germline CDR1 reads MNHEY; CDR2 reads SVGEGT. DNA for the CDR3: TGTGCCAGCAGTCTCCGGACAGCGGGAACCCAGTACTTC. Protein product: CASSLRTAGTQYF.

This chain uses TRBV29-1 with TRBJ2-7, with 11 bases lining up with TRBD2. The V and J ends lost 5 bases and 2 bases, in that order; junction bases with no gene match: 5. The CDR3 contains 14 residues. Germline V CDR1 and CDR2: SQVTM, ANQGSEA. CDR3 sequence: CSVFGLAGPYEQYF. Here the CDR3 DNA reads TGCAGCGTTTTCGGACTAGCGGGCCCCTACGAGCAGTACTTC.

This clonotype was seen repeatedly, ten times or more. V gene TRBV5-1 combines with J gene TRBJ2-3; tentatively, D is TRBD2 (5 bases). The CDR3 extends over 16 amino acids. CDR1 is SGHRS and CDR2 is YFSETQ in the germline V gene. Trimming stripped 2 bases from V and 0 bases from J, with 13 bases between. The CDR3 region has the DNA TGCGCCAGCAGCTTAAATGGGAGAACTAGCACAGATACGCAGTATTTT. It encodes CASSLNGRTSTDTQYF.

This clonotype was seen repeatedly, ten times or more. This chain connects TRBV28 to TRBJ2-7; D gene ambiguous. In germline, CDR1 is MDHEN, CDR2 SYDVKM. Between the trimmed V and J ends, which lost 3 bases and 5 bases, there was a span of 14 bases. The CDR3 runs to 14 residues. CDR3 region: CASSFSGYRNEQYF. Written as DNA, the CDR3 is TGTGCCAGCAGTTTTTCGGGCTATCGGAACGAGCAGTACTTC.

The V call is TRBV3-2, the J call TRBJ2-5; the table's D call TRBD2 went unverified against the DNA. TRBV3-2 is reported as a pseudogene. The CDR3 loop spans 15 amino acids. Here the CDR3 reads CASSQMRLAAETQYF. CDR3 nucleotide sequence: TGTGCCAGCAGCCAAATGAGACTAGCCGCGGAGACCCAGTACTTC.

This clonotype showed up many times. The chain carries TRBV29-1 and TRBJ2-1, with TRBD1 as a possible D gene (6 bases). The CDR3 totals 13 residues. The germline V gene has CDR1 SQVTM and CDR2 ANQGSEA. Trimming left V 5 bases short and J 5 bases short, with 13 bases between. The CDR3 region is CSVFGTHDNEQFF. In DNA form, the CDR3 reads TGCAGCGTTTTCGGGACACACGACAATGAGCAGTTCTTC.

On this clonotype: Being one base from a much bigger clone, this may be a read error. This rearrangement joins TRBV5-5 to TRBJ2-3; D may be TRBD1 (5 bases). This CDR3 has 12 residues. Per germline, CDR1 SGHKS and CDR2 YYEKEE (reference sequence). V was clipped by 4 bases and J by 4 bases, with 7 bases between them. The DNA for the CDR3 is TGTGCCAGCAGCAGGGGCGCAGATACGCAGTATTTT. Translated: CASSRGADTQYF. Filled out from reference TRBV5-5 and TRBJ2-3, the complete variable domain reads DAGVTQSPTHLIKTRGQQVTLRCSPISGHKSVSWYQQVLGQGPQFIFQYYEKEERGRGNFPDRFSARQFPNYSSELNVNALLLGDSALYLCASSRGADTQYFGPGTRLTVL.

There are many counts of this clonotype. The genes are TRBV9 and TRBJ2-2, with TRBD2 matching over 9 bases. This CDR3 comprises 15 residues. J was trimmed by 2 bases and V by 3 bases; bases with no gene match: 2. Germline CDR1 and CDR2: SGDLS and YYNGEE. In DNA form, the CDR3 reads TGTGCCAGCAGCGGACTAGCGGCAAACACCGGGGAGCTGTTTTTT. Translation gives CASSGLAANTGELFF.

The V and J genes are TRBV28 and TRBJ2-1; 7 bases fit TRBD2. Germline trimming cut 5 bases from V and 7 bases from J; bases unmatched to any gene: 8. CDR1 is MDHEN and CDR2 is SYDVKM in the germline V gene. The CDR3 sequence is 14 residues long. The CDR3 region is CASSPSGYRNEQFF. In nucleotides, the CDR3 is TGTGCCAGCAGTCCTAGCGGCTACAGGAATGAGCAGTTCTTC.

This clonotype came up many times. This chain links TRBV20-1 with TRBJ2-5; 8 nucleotides agree with TRBD2. V was pared by 1 base and J by 5 bases, with 9 bases of the junction left unmatched. CDR1 is DFQATT, CDR2 SNEGSKA, per germline (reference sequence). This CDR3 spans 15 amino acids. This CDR3 is CSARAPGAGGETQYF. In nucleotides, the CDR3 is TGCAGTGCTAGAGCCCCGGGGGCGGGAGGCGAGACCCAGTACTTC.